This TCR beta chain was identified in a study of PD-1 blockade in classical Hodgkin lymphoma. About this clone itself: Its antigen remains unidentified.

The method was immunoSEQ multiplex PCR; TCRdb's version includes in-frame clones alone and lacks a portion of them. The profile shows roughly 30,000 clones, roughly 80% of them singletons. Study-level points and caveats: Baseline diversity resembling that of newly diagnosed patients was seen in complete responders.

There are 14 residues in the CDR3. V lost 8 bases, J lost 14 bases, and 24 bases lay in between. Germline V lookup: CDR1 MNHEY, CDR2 SVGAGI. The time point was: cycle 4 day 1 (C4D1), after less than seven weeks of nivolumab. Every one of the patients relapsed after autologous stem cell transplantation (brentuximab vedotin exposure was variable). CD4+ T cells were purified from thawed PBMCs by magnetic negative selection. This sequence joins TRBV6-5 and TRBJ1-4; no clear D. The receptor was isolated from a human donor with classical Hodgkin lymphoma. Material: CD4+ T cells from blood, obtained before the fourth cycle of nivolumab. CDR3 protein: CASGLGGLPKALFF. The DNA for the CDR3 is TGTGCCAGCGGGCTCGGTGGTCTTCCCAAGGCGCTGTTTTTT.